One sample yielded the 22 T cell receptor beta chains listed below, sequenced in a study of T-cell memory formation after mild COVID-19. In TCRdb, the 5' RACE reads were re-called with MiXCR into one record per CDR3 protein. The profile shows around 450,000 distinct CDR3 sequences, 24% of them singletons. Sequencing input: PBMCs or a T cell subset sorted from them (not recorded which). These receptors originate from an adult woman who had mild COVID-19 (a few samples of this study predate the infection). Cell type and time point are not known.

The rearrangement uses TRBV6-5 and TRBJ1-2; tentative D call: TRBD1 (5 bases). Deletions cut 6 bases from V and 8 bases from J, with 16 bases between. There are 13 residues in the CDR3. Germline CDR1 MNHEY, CDR2 SVGAGI. CDR3 nucleotide sequence: TGTGCCAGCAGCCCCGGGGCCAGAGGAGGCTACACCTTC. This encodes CASSPGARGGYTF.

This clonotype has a handful of counts. The rearrangement links TRBV20-1 to TRBJ2-7; the D is unclear. The V gene's germline CDR1 is DFQATT and CDR2 SNEGSKA (reference sequence). CDR3 length: 12 amino acids. V was clipped by 1 base and J by 3 bases, with 7 bases between them. DNA for the CDR3: TGCAGTGCTAGAGGAAAGGGCTACGAGCAGTACTTC. It specifies CSARGKGYEQYF.

The chain combines TRBV29-1 with TRBJ2-7, with 7 bases lining up with TRBD2. Germline trimming cut 3 bases from V and 7 bases from J; bases unmatched to any gene: 9. The CDR3 runs to 13 residues. CDR1 is SQVTM, CDR2 ANQGSEA, per germline. The CDR3 reads CSVDPGGVEEQYF. CDR3 bases: TGCAGCGTTGACCCGGGAGGAGTCGAAGAGCAGTACTTC.

The chain has TRBV5-6 and TRBJ1-4, with D possibly matching TRBD1 (5 bases). V shed 3 bases and J shed 5 bases, with 20 bases lying between them. Germline lookup yields CDR1 SGHDT and CDR2 YYEEEE. The CDR3 extends over 17 amino acids. The CDR3 DNA sequence: TGTGCCAGCAGCTGGGGACCTTTTACAGTGGGGAATGAAAAACTGTTTTTT. Translated, it gives CASSWGPFTVGNEKLFF.

This clonotype appeared a few times. The chain joins TRBV7-2 to TRBJ2-3; a weak D match, TRBD2 (5 bases). Germline CDR1 is SGHTA and CDR2 is FQGNSA. CDR3 length: 13 residues. The V end lost 5 bases, the J end lost 4 bases, and 10 bases lay between the germline ends. This CDR3 reads CASSEEGSDTQYF. CDR3 nucleotides: TGTGCCAGCAGCGAAGAGGGCTCAGATACGCAGTATTTT.

The chain joins TRBV6-2 or TRBV6-3 to TRBJ1-1; no clear D. The CDR3 has 13 residues. In germline, CDR1 is MNHEY, CDR2 SVGEGT. Trimming pared 6 bases from V and 3 bases from J, leaving 11 bases between. The CDR3, as DNA: TGTGCCAGCAGGGAGGGAGGGCACACTGAAGCTTTCTTT. Its translation: CASREGGHTEAFF.

The chain joins TRBV18 to TRBJ2-5; no clear D. Trimming removed 4 bases from V and 3 bases from J, with 3 bases in between. Germline CDR1 KGHSH, CDR2 LQKENI. The CDR3 covers 11 residues. CDR3 sequence: CASSHEETQYF. CDR3 in DNA: TGTGCCAGCTCACACGAAGAGACCCAGTACTTC.

This clonotype was observed a handful of times. The chain recombines TRBV2 with TRBJ1-6; D unclear. This CDR3 comprises 13 residues. V was pared by 6 bases and J by 8 bases, with 11 bases between. Germline-derived CDR1 and CDR2 are SNHLY and FYNNEI. The CDR3 DNA sequence: TGTGCCAGCAGAGGGCAGTTGGATTCACCCCTCCACTTT. Protein sequence: CASRGQLDSPLHF. Full variable domain (missing parts from reference TRBV2 and TRBJ1-6): EPEVTQTPSHQVTQMGQEVILRCVPISNHLYFYWYRQILGQKVEFLVSFYNNEISEKSEIFDDQFSVERPDGSNFTLKIRSTKLEDSAMYFCASRGQLDSPLHFGNGTRLTVT.

The chain uses TRBV15 and TRBJ1-5, with unresolved D. This CDR3 is built from 19 residues. Trimming removed 0 bases from V and 0 bases from J, with 18 bases in between. Germline V lookup: CDR1 LNHNV, CDR2 YYDKDF (reference sequence). In DNA form, the CDR3 reads TGTGCCACCAGCAGAGAGGGTTCAGTAGCCACACGTAGCAATCAGCCCCAGCATTTT. Protein product: CATSREGSVATRSNQPQHF.

V is TRBV7-9 and J is TRBJ1-3, with 7 bases matching TRBD1. Losses at the gene ends were 6 bases for V and 4 bases for J; bases not matched to a gene: 9. Germline values: CDR1 SEHNR, CDR2 FQNEAQ (reference sequence). The CDR3 covers 15 residues. CDR3 sequence: CASRPDRVGGNTIYF. CDR3 nucleotide sequence: TGTGCCAGCAGACCAGACAGGGTGGGAGGAAACACCATATATTTT.

A few counts support this clonotype. The genes are TRBV5-1 and TRBJ2-1, with 14 bases that match TRBD2. CDR1 and CDR2 (germline): SGHRS, YFSETQ. Unmatched junction bases numbered 8, after V lost 3 bases and J lost 9 bases. CDR3 length equals 16 residues. This chain's CDR3 is CASSWEGLAGAGEQFF. The DNA of the CDR3 is TGCGCCAGCAGCTGGGAGGGACTAGCGGGAGCCGGTGAGCAGTTCTTC.

This clonotype was seen a handful of times. The V gene is TRBV5-6, the J gene TRBJ1-5; 7 positions match TRBD1. The germline V gene has CDR1 SGHDT and CDR2 YYEEEE. This CDR3 region has 14 residues. J was trimmed by 2 bases and V by 4 bases; bases with no gene match: 3. Here the CDR3 reads CASSDREGNQPQHF. The CDR3 nucleotides are TGTGCCAGCAGCGACAGGGAGGGCAATCAGCCCCAGCATTTT. Full variable domain (rest looked up from reference TRBV5-6 and TRBJ1-5): DAGVTQSPTHLIKTRGQQVTLRCSPKSGHDTVSWYQQALGQGPQFIFQYYEEEERQRGNFPDRFSGHQFPNYSSELNVNALLLGDSALYLCASSDREGNQPQHFGDGTRLSIL.

This clonotype was found a few times. The rearrangement links TRBV19 to TRBJ2-7; D is uncertain. CDR1 is LNHDA and CDR2 is SQIVND in the germline V gene (reference sequence). This CDR3 is built from 15 residues. V lost 3 bases and J 2 bases, leaving 14 bases between the germline ends. The CDR3 DNA is TGTGCCAGTAGTATTTACGCTACTACAACCTACGAGCAGTACTTC. Translated: CASSIYATTTYEQYF.

This clonotype was seen a few times. This rearrangement joins TRBV7-9 to TRBJ2-7; 10 nucleotides align to TRBD1. CDR3 length: 17 amino acids. Trimming took 5 bases from V and 2 from J; bases not matched to a gene: 12. Germline V gene sequence: CDR1 SEHNR, CDR2 FQNEAQ (reference sequence). CDR3 DNA sequence: TGTGCCAGCAGCGTTCAGCAAGGACAGGGGGAGGCCTACGAGCAGTACTTC. This encodes CASSVQQGQGEAYEQYF.

This clonotype was counted only a few times. The chain is built from TRBV5-1 and TRBJ2-1; D may match TRBD1 or TRBD2 (5 bases each). V lost 4 bases and J lost 0, with 23 bases in between. Per germline, CDR1 SGHRS and CDR2 YFSETQ. The CDR3 consists of 19 residues. The CDR3 loop is CASSPGGVLGKSSYNEQFF. As DNA, the CDR3 is TGCGCCAGCAGCCCTGGGGGTGTACTAGGGAAAAGCTCCTACAATGAGCAGTTCTTC.

There are a few counts of this clonotype. The chain joins TRBV2 to TRBJ2-5; D is undetermined. The length of the CDR3 is 11 residues. CDR1 is SNHLY and CDR2 is FYNNEI in the germline V gene. The V end lost 2 bases, the J end lost 5 bases, and 3 bases lay between the germline ends. The chain's CDR3 is CASSELETQYF. DNA of the CDR3: TGTGCCAGCAGTGAACTGGAGACCCAGTACTTC.

This clonotype was seen more than once but under ten times. CDR3 amino acids: CASSLRQGRDEQYF. CDR3 nucleotides: TGTGCCAGCAGCTTACGACAGGGAAGGGACGAGCAGTACTTC. The V call is TRBV7-2, the J call TRBJ2-7, with 7 bases lining up with TRBD1. The CDR3 has 14 amino acids. In germline, CDR1 is SGHTA, CDR2 FQGNSA. With V trimmed by 2 bases and J by 5 bases, 6 bases remained unmatched.

This rearrangement joins TRBV12-3 or TRBV12-4 to TRBJ1-2; a weak D match, TRBD1 (6 bases). With 3 bases removed from V and 6 bases from J, the gap between germline ends came to 29 bases. The CDR3 is made up of 19 amino acids. The CDR3 coding sequence is TGTGCCAGCAGTTTTGGGGGCGTGGGTATACGCGCGAGCGAACATGGCTACACCTTC. Encoded protein: CASSFGGVGIRASEHGYTF.

The rearrangement joins TRBV5-4 to TRBJ2-1, with TRBD2 matching over 11 bases. Unmatched junction bases numbered 3, after V lost 2 bases and J lost 5 bases. The CDR3 is made up of 15 amino acids. Germline lookup yields CDR1 SGHNT and CDR2 YYREEE (reference sequence). CDR3 in amino acids: CASSFSGRANNEQFF. The CDR3 DNA sequence: TGTGCCAGCAGCTTTAGCGGGAGGGCCAACAATGAGCAGTTCTTC.

This rearrangement joins TRBV11-3 to TRBJ2-5; 9 nucleotides match TRBD2. The CDR3 has 14 amino acids. Looked up from germline, CDR1 is SGHNT and CDR2 is YENEEA. With 4 bases clipped from V and 5 bases from J, the junction kept 5 bases outside the gene matches. As DNA, the CDR3 is TGTGCCAGCAGCTCGCTAGCGGGATCGGAGACCCAGTACTTC. This gives the protein CASSSLAGSETQYF. Full variable domain (outside the CDR3, taken from reference TRBV11-3 and TRBJ2-5): EAGVVQSPRYKIIEKKQPVAFWCNPISGHNTLYWYLQNLGQGPELLIRYENEEAVDDSQLPKDRFSAERLKGVDSTLKIQPAELGDSAVYLCASSSLAGSETQYFGPGTRLLVL.

This clonotype was observed a few times. The chain couples TRBV7-6 to TRBJ2-7; 7 bases fit TRBD2. V dropped 1 base and J dropped 5; count of bases not matched to a gene: 5. Germline V gives CDR1 SGHVS, CDR2 FNYEAQ. The length of the CDR3 is 14 residues. The CDR3 bases are TGTGCCAGCAGCTTAGGGGCGGGAGCTGACGAGCAGTACTTC. It yields the protein CASSLGAGADEQYF.

This clonotype was seen only once. The V call is TRBV7-6, the J call TRBJ2-7; 8 bases fit TRBD2. With 5 bases clipped from V and 12 bases from J, the junction kept 18 bases outside the gene matches. In germline, CDR1 is SGHVS, CDR2 FNYEAQ. This CDR3 contains 15 residues. This CDR3 reads CASSPLPLAGAHRYF. DNA of the CDR3: TGTGCCAGCAGCCCCCTGCCTCTAGCGGGCGCACACCGGTACTTC.